This T cell receptor beta chain comes out of a study of T cell repertoires in aging, cancer and after chemotherapy. Study as a whole: Donor ages fell into six groups from 30 or younger up to 70 or older. Paired samples before and after chemotherapy came from chronic lymphocytic leukemia patients on fludarabine- or bendamustine-based regimens.

In this sample, this clonotype turned up a few times. No antigen is known for it. Amplification of TCR beta used genomic DNA extracted from peripheral blood. CDR3 length: 16 amino acids. V was cut by 5 bases and J by 2 bases, with 19 bases left in between. A mixed TRB-A/B primer pool amplified rearranged TRB by multiplex touch-down PCR. TCRdb recomputed calls from the multiplex PCR reads with MiXCR, one row per CDR3 protein. The table includes approximately 6,300 distinct CDR3 sequences, 32% detected once. Study-wide results and limits: Compared with age-matched healthy donors, untreated hematological or solid cancer patients showed higher blood TCR clonality. Immunological memory after chemotherapy cannot be judged from the repertoire data.

The sequence was collected from a human donor with a blood cancer. The sequenced sample consisted of blood. The genes are TRBV12-3 or TRBV12-4 and TRBJ2-7; D may correspond to TRBD1 or TRBD2 (5 bases each). DNA of the CDR3: TGTGCCAGCAGTCGCTCGGGGAAGGGGCTCCCCTACGAGCAGTACTTC. Translated, it gives CASSRSGKGLPYEQYF.